This TCR beta chain was identified in a study of control samples from healthy donors and cancer patients. Produced via immunoSEQ multiplex PCR; TCRdb's table is partial and in-frame only. The sample has more than 70,000 clones, roughly 90% seen once. The CDR3 covers 15 residues. V was pared by 5 bases and J by 8 bases, with 13 bases of the junction left unmatched. Germline V gives CDR1 SGHNT, CDR2 YENEEA. The chain links TRBV11-3 to TRBJ1-2, with TRBD1 matching 8 bases. Material for sequencing was PBMCs. This clonotype was obtained from a man in his fifties or sixties with lung cancer. The CDR3: CASSRSGDRGNGYTF. The DNA for the CDR3 is TGTGCCAGCAGCCGTTCAGGTGACAGGGGCAACGGCTACACCTTC.